A selection of T cell receptor beta chains follows, all from one sample in a study of cytomegalovirus exposure and HLA in healthy donors. Generated by immunoSEQ multiplex PCR, the TCRdb table keeps only in-frame clones and is missing some. The repertoire holds about 150,000 clones, with about 68% as singletons. What was sequenced was PBMCs. The source of these receptors is a man younger than 35 in good health and CMV-seronegative. Each CDR3 is given with its conserved first and last residue. The D gene is left open where the match is weak. Rows give clone size only sometimes, using once, few, many, or a class for an expanded clone.

CDR3 protein	CDR3 DNA	D gene	V gene	J gene	clone size
CASTPPGGSEKLFF	TGTGCCAGCACCCCCCCCGGGGGAAGTGAAAAACTGTTTTTT	NA	TRBV11-2	TRBJ1-4	NA
CASSTSGRYEQFF	TGTGCCAGTAGTACAAGCGGGAGATACGAGCAGTTCTTC	TRBD2	TRBV19	TRBJ2-1	NA
CASSGEANTEAFF	TGTGCCAGCAGCGGGGAGGCGAACACTGAAGCTTTCTTT	NA	TRBV21-1	TRBJ1-1	NA
CASGRQGAVETGELFF	TGCGCCAGCGGGCGACAGGGGGCAGTCGAGACCGGGGAGCTGTTTTTT	TRBD1	TRBV5-1	TRBJ2-2	NA
CASSLGGTTGTDTQYF	TGTGCCAGCAGCTTAGGGGGGACTACCGGTACGGATACGCAGTATTTT	TRBD2	TRBV7-2	TRBJ2-3	NA
CASSPTLGLAHSYEQYF	TGTGCCAGCAGCCCCACTCTGGGGCTAGCGCACTCCTACGAGCAGTACTTC	NA	TRBV9	TRBJ2-7	NA
CASSLSPPSSWGGPYEQYF	TGTGCCAGCAGTTTAAGCCCCCCCTCTAGTTGGGGGGGTCCTTACGAGCAGTACTTC	TRBD2	TRBV27	TRBJ2-7	NA
CASSPGTLTGSYNEQFF	TGCGCCAGCAGCCCCGGGACTCTTACTGGCTCCTACAATGAGCAGTTCTTC	NA	TRBV5-1	TRBJ2-1	NA
CASSLRTGGRNEQFF	TGTGCCAGCAGCTTACGGACAGGGGGCCGCAATGAGCAGTTCTTC	TRBD1	TRBV11-2	TRBJ2-1	NA
CASSPQTSGLSYEQYF	TGTGCCAGCAGCCCTCAGACTAGCGGACTATCCTACGAGCAGTACTTC	TRBD2	TRBV9	TRBJ2-7	NA
CASSPRGNTIYF	TGTGCCAGCAGCCCCCGGGGAAACACCATATATTTT	NA	TRBV7-2	TRBJ1-3	few
CASSLSGEGTDTQYF	TGTGCCAGCAGTTTGTCGGGAGAGGGCACAGATACGCAGTATTTT	NA	TRBV28	TRBJ2-3	NA
CASSYSSRDTQYF	TGTGCCAGCAGTTACTCTTCCCGAGATACGCAGTATTTT	NA	TRBV6-5	TRBJ2-3	NA
CASMGAATEAFF	TGTGCCAGTATGGGGGCGGCCACTGAAGCTTTCTTT	NA	TRBV7-9	TRBJ1-1	NA
CASSAAWEADTQYF	TGTGCCAGCAGCGCCGCCTGGGAGGCAGATACGCAGTATTTT	NA	TRBV9	TRBJ2-3	NA
CAISPRGDTDTQYF	TGTGCCATCTCGCCGCGAGGAGACACAGATACGCAGTATTTT	NA	TRBV10-3	TRBJ2-3	NA
CASSQDGSRPTQYF	TGTGCCAGCAGCCAAGATGGGAGCAGGCCGACCCAGTACTTC	NA	TRBV14	TRBJ2-5	few
CASSLGTVAPVEAFF	TGTGCCAGCAGCTTAGGTACAGTCGCGCCAGTAGAAGCTTTCTTT	NA	TRBV7-9	TRBJ1-1	NA
CASSVEPRDTEAFF	TGTGCCAGCAGCGTAGAACCCAGGGACACTGAAGCTTTCTTT	NA	TRBV9	TRBJ1-1	NA
CASSVALAGVSDEQFF	TGTGCCAGCAGCGTAGCACTAGCGGGAGTCAGTGATGAGCAGTTCTTC	TRBD2	TRBV9	TRBJ2-1	few
CASSFIGVSADTQYF	TGTGCCAGCAGTTTCATAGGGGTCTCGGCGGATACGCAGTATTTT	NA	TRBV27	TRBJ2-3	NA
CASSYDRGSEKLFF	TGTGCCAGCAGTTACGACAGGGGTTCTGAAAAACTGTTTTTT	TRBD1	TRBV27	TRBJ1-4	NA
CASSDGSHTDTQYF	TGTGCCAGCAGTGACGGGAGCCACACAGATACGCAGTATTTT	NA	TRBV6-4	TRBJ2-3	once
CASSPLYDEQFF	TGTGCCAGCAGCCCCTTATATGATGAGCAGTTCTTC	NA	TRBV7-9	TRBJ2-1	NA
CASSFFRELTGELFF	TGCGCCAGCAGCTTCTTCAGGGAACTCACCGGGGAGCTGTTTTTT	NA	TRBV5-1	TRBJ2-2	few
CASSTFSASGNTIYF	TGCGCCAGCAGCACCTTCAGTGCCTCTGGAAACACCATATATTTT	NA	TRBV5-1	TRBJ1-3	few
CASGPGGDYGYTF	TGTGCCAGCGGTCCGGGAGGAGACTATGGCTACACCTTC	NA	TRBV6-5	TRBJ1-2	NA
CASHDTGDWYGYTF	TGTGCCAGCCATGACACAGGGGATTGGTATGGCTACACCTTC	TRBD1	TRBV5-6	TRBJ1-2	NA
CASSLIAEAGELFF	TGTGCCAGCAGTTTAATAGCAGAGGCCGGGGAGCTGTTTTTT	NA	TRBV27	TRBJ2-2	NA
CVGENTEAFF	TGTGTCGGGGAGAACACTGAAGCTTTCTTT	NA	TRBV2	TRBJ1-1	NA
CASSDAGTDTQYF	TGCGCCAGCAGTGATGCAGGCACAGATACGCAGTATTTT	NA	TRBV10-2	TRBJ2-3	NA
CASSPRDRNYEQYF	TGTGCCAGCAGCCCCCGGGACAGGAACTACGAGCAGTACTTC	TRBD1	TRBV5-4	TRBJ2-7	NA